This T cell receptor beta chain was sequenced during a study of chemoradiotherapy in HPV16-positive cancers. This clone occurred once. Its antigen is as yet unknown. Findings and limits, study-wide: Candidate HPV-specific clones and E7-related TCR motifs grew in tumor during treatment.

The table came from immunoSEQ multiplex PCR; TCRdb's copy has only in-frame clones and leaves some out. The data contain around 4,000 clones, 94% of them seen just once; the ten biggest clones take up around 3.9%. The sequence came from a human donor with HPV-associated anogenital cancer. The source was tumor tissue, collected from a patient who underwent chemoradiotherapy.

The CDR3 loop reads CASSRDLVGEAFF. CDR3 in DNA: TGTGCCAGCAGCCGGGACCTAGTGGGTGAAGCTTTCTTT. The J gene is TRBJ1-1, the V gene TRBV11-2; tentatively, D is TRBD1 (5 bases). This CDR3 is 13 amino acids long. Looked up from germline, CDR1 is SGHAT and CDR2 is FQNNGV. V dropped 5 bases and J dropped 7 bases, with 14 bases sitting between them.